One sample yielded the 21 T cell receptor beta chains listed below, sequenced in a study of blood T cell repertoires in COVID-19. Using immunoSEQ multiplex PCR, the repertoire was profiled, and TCRdb retains in-frame clones only, with some absent. This repertoire shows around 140,000 clones, 70% to 90% found once; its top ten account for 25% to 30%. The sequencing input was peripheral blood. Receptor source: a human donor in a cohort sampled during active COVID-19.

This chain uses TRBV5-1 with TRBJ2-3; D is ambiguous. V was trimmed by 0 bases and J by 5 bases, leaving 10 bases between them. Looked up from germline, CDR1 is SGHRS and CDR2 is YFSETQ. CDR3 length: 14 residues. The CDR3 is CASSLEHGLDTQYF. CDR3 in DNA: TGCGCCAGCAGCTTGGAACATGGTTTAGATACGCAGTATTTT. The whole variable domain, remainder taken from reference TRBV5-1 and TRBJ2-3, is KAGVTQTPRYLIKTRGQQVTLSCSPISGHRSVSWYQQTPGQGLQFLFEYFSETQRNKGNFPGRFSGRQFSNSRSEMNVSTLELGDSALYLCASSLEHGLDTQYFGPGTRLTVL.

This clone showed up just once. This chain uses TRBV5-8 with TRBJ2-7; D might be TRBD1 (5 bases). CDR1 is SGHTS, CDR2 YDEGEE, per germline. Trimming stripped 2 bases from V and 1 base from J, with 7 bases between. CDR3 size: 13 residues. The CDR3 here is CASSFQGSYEQYF. CDR3 bases: TGTGCCAGCAGCTTTCAGGGTTCCTACGAGCAGTACTTC.

V is TRBV9 and J is TRBJ1-4; a possible D gene is TRBD1 (6 bases). The V gene lost 0 bases and the J gene lost 6 bases, with 12 bases spanning the gap. This CDR3 is 15 amino acids long. CDR1 and CDR2 (germline): SGDLS, YYNGEE. The CDR3 DNA is TGTGCCAGCAGCGTAGGCGGGGGCGCATATGAAAAACTGTTTTTT. Translation: CASSVGGGAYEKLFF. Filled out from reference TRBV9 and TRBJ1-4, the complete variable domain reads DSGVTQTPKHLITATGQRVTLRCSPRSGDLSVYWYQQSLDQGLQFLIQYYNGEERAKGNILERFSAQQFPDLHSELNLSSLELGDSALYFCASSVGGGAYEKLFFGSGTQLSVL.

The chain joins TRBV7-6 to TRBJ1-6, with no clear D. The V end lost 1 base, the J end lost 6 bases, and 10 bases lay between the germline ends. Looked up from germline, CDR1 is SGHVS and CDR2 is FNYEAQ. The CDR3 covers 15 residues. This chain's CDR3 is CASSLGIGSNSPLHF. CDR3 nucleotide sequence: TGTGCCAGCAGCTTAGGGATCGGGTCTAATTCACCCCTCCACTTT.

The chain has TRBV6-5 and TRBJ2-7; the D gene is possibly TRBD1 (6 bases). The ends were cut back, 6 bases at V and 0 bases at J, with 12 bases in the middle. CDR3 length: 14 amino acids. Germline V gene lookup returns CDR1 MNHEY and CDR2 SVGAGI. CDR3 loop: CASRADRSSYEQYF. CDR3 DNA sequence: TGTGCCAGCAGAGCGGACAGAAGCTCCTACGAGCAGTACTTC.

The chain couples TRBV19 to TRBJ1-5; D gene uncertain. Germline CDR1 LNHDA, CDR2 SQIVND (reference sequence). V was cut by 11 bases and J by 0 bases, with 14 bases left in between. The CDR3 extends over 14 amino acids. This CDR3 is CASKEAYSNQPQHF. The CDR3 bases are TGTGCCTCGAAAGAGGCATATAGCAATCAGCCCCAGCATTTT. Variable domain in full (rest from reference TRBV19 and TRBJ1-5): DGGITQSPKYLFRKEGQNVTLSCEQNLNHDAMYWYRQDPGQGLRLIYYSQIVNDFQKGDIAEGYSVSREKKESFPLTVTSAQKNPTAFYLCASKEAYSNQPQHFGDGTRLSIL.

The V gene is TRBV5-4, the J gene TRBJ2-2, with 8 bases matching TRBD1. Germline assignment: CDR1 SGHNT and CDR2 YYREEE (reference sequence). Unmatched junction bases numbered 0, after V lost 4 bases and J lost 4 bases. This CDR3 has 13 residues. The CDR3 sequence is CASSGQGTGELFF. Written as DNA, the CDR3 is TGTGCCAGCAGCGGACAGGGCACCGGGGAGCTGTTTTTT.

The rearrangement uses TRBV4-1 and TRBJ1-5, with a weak D call TRBD1 (6 bases). V gave up 3 bases and J gave up 9 bases, with 12 bases separating them. The CDR3 is made up of 13 amino acids. Germline CDR1 reads MGHRA; CDR2 reads YSYEKL. CDR3 residues: CASSQLRGWPQHF. DNA for the CDR3: TGCGCCAGCAGCCAGTTGAGGGGGTGGCCCCAGCATTTT.

The chain employs TRBV3-1 (or the pseudogene TRBV3-2) and TRBJ1-2, with 8 nucleotides matching TRBD1. Germline V gives CDR1 LGHDT, CDR2 YNNKEL (reference sequence). The V gene end was trimmed by 1 base and the J gene end by 8 bases; junction bases not matched to a gene: 3. This CDR3 spans 13 amino acids. The CDR3: CASSQVRQGGYTF. CDR3 nucleotide sequence: TGTGCCAGCAGCCAAGTTCGACAGGGGGGCTACACCTTC.

This chain joins TRBV7-3 and TRBJ1-2; D may be TRBD1 (5 bases). The V gene lost 2 bases and the J gene lost 3 bases, with 7 bases spanning the gap. The germline V gene has CDR1 SGHTA and CDR2 FQGTGA. The CDR3 covers 13 residues. In DNA form, the CDR3 reads TGTGCCAGCAGCTTAGGGGCAGACTATGGCTACACCTTC. This sequence encodes CASSLGADYGYTF. Full variable domain (remainder filled in from reference TRBV7-3 and TRBJ1-2): GAGVSQTPSNKVTEKGKYVELRCDPISGHTALYWYRQSLGQGPEFLIYFQGTGAADDSGLPNDRFFAVRPEGSVSTLKIQRTERGDSAVYLCASSLGADYGYTFGSGTRLTVV.

This chain uses TRBV3-1 (or the pseudogene TRBV3-2) with TRBJ2-1; 10 bases fit TRBD2. Per germline, CDR1 LGHDT and CDR2 YNNKEL (reference sequence). V trimming: 3 bases; J trimming: 0 bases; junction bases outside the gene matches: 5. The CDR3 has 17 residues. DNA for the CDR3: TGTGCCAGCAGCCATTCCCTAGCGGGGGCCTCCTACAATGAGCAGTTCTTC. It yields the protein CASSHSLAGASYNEQFF.

The chain carries TRBV7-2 and TRBJ1-2, with a possible D match to TRBD1 (6 bases). Germline V CDR1 and CDR2: SGHTA, FQGNSA. V was shortened by 5 bases and J by 13 bases, with 17 bases between the two germline ends. The CDR3 has 12 amino acids. The CDR3 nucleotides are TGTGCCAGCAGCCCTTATGGGGGCGTAGTCACCTTC. Its translation: CASSPYGGVVTF.

The chain is built from TRBV3-1 (or the pseudogene TRBV3-2) and TRBJ2-7; TRBD1 agrees at 10 bases. The CDR3 is 18 amino acids. Germline V gene data show CDR1 as LGHDT and CDR2 as YNNKEL (reference sequence). V was clipped by 0 bases and J by 0 bases; unmatched bases: 8. The CDR3 sequence: CASSQDLRTGGDSYEQYF. The CDR3 DNA sequence: TGTGCCAGCAGCCAAGATCTCCGGACAGGGGGAGACTCCTACGAGCAGTACTTC.

The gene calls are TRBV4-2 and TRBJ1-4; the D is unclear. The CDR3 extends over 15 amino acids. V shed 0 bases and J shed 2 bases, with 7 bases lying between them. CDR1 is LGHNA, CDR2 YNFKEQ, per germline. The CDR3 here is CASSQDPQTNEKLFF. CDR3 in DNA: TGTGCCAGCAGCCAAGATCCTCAGACTAATGAAAAACTGTTTTTT.

This sequence joins TRBV11-2 and TRBJ2-5; 7 positions agree with TRBD2. The CDR3 has 17 amino acids. CDR1 and CDR2 (germline): SGHAT, FQNNGV. The J segment lost 4 bases and the V segment lost 3 bases, leaving 14 bases of the junction unmatched. This CDR3 reads CASSFQVSGGRPETQYF. CDR3 bases: TGTGCCAGCAGCTTTCAAGTGTCGGGGGGTCGTCCAGAGACCCAGTACTTC.

J is TRBJ2-5 and V is TRBV7-2; maybe TRBD1 (6 bases). V dropped 6 bases and J dropped 3 bases, with 11 bases sitting between them. The germline gives CDR1 SGHTA, CDR2 FQGNSA. This CDR3 region has 13 residues. CDR3 DNA sequence: TGTGCCAGCAGACTCGGACAGAAAGAGACCCAGTACTTC. This sequence encodes CASRLGQKETQYF.

V is TRBV19 and J is TRBJ2-7, with 11 positions matching TRBD2. The CDR3 is 12 amino acids. With V trimmed by 8 bases and J by 5 bases, 2 bases remained unmatched. Germline V lookup: CDR1 LNHDA, CDR2 SQIVND (reference sequence). CDR3 protein: CASAGLADEQYF. In DNA, the CDR3 is TGTGCCAGTGCGGGACTAGCGGACGAGCAGTACTTC.

A single count supports this clone. The chain couples TRBV10-1 to TRBJ2-7; tentatively, D is TRBD2 (6 bases). Trimming took 1 base from V and 3 from J, leaving 13 bases between them. Germline loops: CDR1 WNHNN, CDR2 SYGVQD (reference sequence). The CDR3 is 15 amino acids. The DNA of the CDR3 is TGCGCCAGCAGTGAGTGGACACGGGGGATCTACGAGCAGTACTTC. The encoded protein is CASSEWTRGIYEQYF.

V gene TRBV5-1 combines with J gene TRBJ2-1; 8 positions match TRBD2. The CDR3 has 15 residues. V lost 5 bases and J lost 0; bases outside the gene matches: 4. Looked up from germline, CDR1 is SGHRS and CDR2 is YFSETQ. This CDR3 is CASSSGTSSYNEQFF. In DNA, the CDR3 is TGCGCCAGCAGTTCCGGGACTAGCTCCTACAATGAGCAGTTCTTC.

The chain uses TRBV19 and TRBJ2-1; TRBD2 might be the D (7 bases). V was clipped by 1 base and J by 0 bases, with 10 bases between them. The CDR3 runs 16 residues. The germline V gene has CDR1 LNHDA and CDR2 SQIVND (reference sequence). In nucleotides, the CDR3 is TGTGCCAGTAGTATAGGTGGGGGGGCCTCCTACAATGAGCAGTTCTTC. Translating gives CASSIGGGASYNEQFF.

The chain recombines TRBV6-2 or TRBV6-3 with TRBJ1-2; 8 bases are a match to TRBD1. Germline V gene data show CDR1 as MNHEY and CDR2 as SVGEGT. V dropped 5 bases and J dropped 2; count of bases not matched to a gene: 4. This CDR3 comprises 14 residues. DNA for the CDR3: TGTGCCAGCAGTCGACAGGGGCGGAACTATGGCTACACCTTC. Protein product: CASSRQGRNYGYTF.